This T cell receptor (beta chain) appears in the sequencing data of a study of Tregs in tolerant kidney transplant recipients. Study conclusions and caveats: Few patients were studied, so findings need validation in larger groups. The most relevant donor-specific Treg TCRbeta repertoire apparently came from expansion with activated donor B cells. Biological reproducibility was not directly addressed in this study.

The V gene end was trimmed by 3 bases and the J gene end by 4 bases; junction bases not matched to a gene: 12. Germline values: CDR1 SGHAT, CDR2 FQNNGV. This CDR3 has 18 residues. Measured with immunoSEQ multiplex PCR; TCRdb has only the in-frame clones, and not every one. The data show about 240,000 clones, roughly 84% seen once. Comment on this clone: Its antigen remains unidentified.

CD4+CD25+CD127- Tregs, CD4+CD25- non-Tregs, CD4 and CD8 cells were sorted. The sequence was obtained from a human donor in good health. The rearrangement links TRBV11-2 to TRBJ2-5; 12 nucleotides agree with TRBD2. Sequencing used CD4+ T cells from blood. The CDR3 region is CASSLGLAGGRTAETQYF. The CDR3 DNA reads as TGTGCCAGCAGCTTGGGGCTAGCGGGGGGGCGGACCGCAGAGACCCAGTACTTC.